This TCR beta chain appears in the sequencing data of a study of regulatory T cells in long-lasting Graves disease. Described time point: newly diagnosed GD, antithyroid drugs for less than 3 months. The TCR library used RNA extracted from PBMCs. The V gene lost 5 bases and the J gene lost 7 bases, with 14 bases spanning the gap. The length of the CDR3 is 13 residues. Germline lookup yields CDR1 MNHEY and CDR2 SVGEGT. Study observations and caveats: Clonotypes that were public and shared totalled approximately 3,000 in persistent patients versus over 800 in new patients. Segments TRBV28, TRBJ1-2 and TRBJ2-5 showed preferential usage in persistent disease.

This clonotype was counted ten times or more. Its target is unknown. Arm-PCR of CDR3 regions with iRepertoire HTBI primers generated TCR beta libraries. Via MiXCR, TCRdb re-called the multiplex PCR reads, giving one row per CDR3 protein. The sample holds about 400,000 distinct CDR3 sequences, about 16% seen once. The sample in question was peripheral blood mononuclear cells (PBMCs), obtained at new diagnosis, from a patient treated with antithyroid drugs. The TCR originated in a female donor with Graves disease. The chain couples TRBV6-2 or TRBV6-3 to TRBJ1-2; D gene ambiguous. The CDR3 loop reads CASSEDRLGGYTF. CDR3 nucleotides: TGTGCCAGCAGTGAAGACCGGTTGGGTGGCTACACCTTC.